These 27 T cell receptor beta chains originate from one sample sequenced in a study of neurological immune-mediated disorders. One entry per CDR3 protein, called by TCRdb with MiXCR from the 5' RACE reads. The data contain tens of thousands of distinct CDR3 sequences, more than 5% of them seen just once; the ten biggest clones take up over 7%. Time point meaning: longitudinal time-point 2. The source material was PBMCs. These receptors were collected from a woman aged 55-69 years with multiple sclerosis.

This clonotype was counted ten times or more. The CDR3 DNA sequence: TGCGCCAGCAAGACGACAGGGGGCATCCAGCAGTACTTC. Amino acids: CASKTTGGIQQYF. The genes are TRBV5-1 and TRBJ2-7; TRBD1 aligns across 10 bases. CDR3 length equals 13 residues. The V segment lost 6 bases and the J segment 8 bases; nucleotides outside the gene matches: 8. The germline gives CDR1 SGHRS, CDR2 YFSETQ.

The rearrangement joins TRBV20-1 to TRBJ2-7; 11 bases align to TRBD1. CDR3 size: 13 residues. V lost 6 bases, J lost 7 bases, and 8 bases stayed unmatched. CDR1 and CDR2 (germline): DFQATT, SNEGSKA (reference sequence). The CDR3 reads CSASQGTGGEQYF. CDR3 DNA: TGCAGTGCCTCCCAGGGGACAGGGGGGGAGCAGTACTTC.

Many counts were recorded for this clonotype. The CDR3 protein is CSAELGSGGKNISYNEQFF. The DNA for the CDR3 is TGCAGCGCCGAGTTAGGGTCAGGGGGCAAAAATATCTCCTACAATGAGCAGTTCTTC. V is TRBV29-1 and J is TRBJ2-1; 8 positions agree with TRBD1. The CDR3 spans 19 residues. Unmatched junction bases numbered 20, after V lost 7 bases and J lost 0 bases. The V gene's germline CDR1 is SQVTM and CDR2 ANQGSEA.

This clonotype showed up many times. The J gene is TRBJ2-1, the V gene TRBV7-9, with D perhaps TRBD1 (5 bases). The CDR3 extends over 15 amino acids. The V gene lost 7 bases and the J gene lost 0 bases, with 13 bases spanning the gap. The germline CDR1 and CDR2 sequences are SEHNR and FQNEAQ (reference sequence). As DNA, the CDR3 is TGTGCCAGCATCCTGACAGCGAGCTCCTACAATGAGCAGTTCTTC. It yields the protein CASILTASSYNEQFF.

This clonotype showed up many times. V gene TRBV20-1 combines with J gene TRBJ1-4; tentative D call: TRBD1 (5 bases). In germline, CDR1 is DFQATT, CDR2 SNEGSKA (reference sequence). There are 14 residues in the CDR3. The V gene lost 4 bases and the J gene lost 7 bases, with 16 bases spanning the gap. CDR3 region: CSAIRQTSLEKLFF. The CDR3 bases are TGCAGTGCTATCAGACAGACGTCCCTTGAAAAACTGTTTTTT.

This clonotype was recorded at least ten times. V usage is TRBV7-6 and J usage is TRBJ2-5; unclear D gene. Germline values: CDR1 SGHVS, CDR2 FNYEAQ. The CDR3 is 13 residues long. The germline V and J ends were trimmed by 1 base and 5 bases, with 8 bases remaining between them. CDR3 region: CASSLGVWETQYF. CDR3 nucleotides: TGTGCCAGCAGCTTAGGGGTGTGGGAGACCCAGTACTTC.

This clonotype was seen many times. V gene TRBV5-1 combines with J gene TRBJ2-1; 12 positions match TRBD1. CDR3 length equals 16 residues. Germline CDR1 reads SGHRS; CDR2 reads YFSETQ. The V and J ends lost 3 bases and 2 bases, in that order; junction bases with no gene match: 3. CDR3 nucleotides: TGCGCCAGCAGCTCGGGACAGGGGGCGCCCTACAATGAGCAGTTCTTC. Its translation: CASSSGQGAPYNEQFF.

This clonotype has at least ten counts. This chain connects TRBV10-3 to TRBJ1-6; 11 bases map to TRBD1. Germline V lookup: CDR1 ENHRY, CDR2 SYGVKD. The CDR3 consists of 18 residues. After removal of 1 base from V and 6 bases from J, the junction contained 8 bases not matched to a gene. The CDR3 DNA is TGTGCCATCAGTGAGTTGTGGACAGGGGGCGCCGGTAATTCACCCCTCCACTTT. Its translation: CAISELWTGGAGNSPLHF.

This clonotype showed up just a few times. This sequence joins TRBV28 and TRBJ2-2; D remains ambiguous. The CDR3 is 14 residues long. V shed 4 bases and J shed 6 bases, with 12 bases lying between them. Germline V gene sequence: CDR1 MDHEN, CDR2 SYDVKM. In nucleotides, the CDR3 is TGTGCCAGCAGTTCCATCAAGCCCCCCGGGGAGCTGTTTTTT. It specifies CASSSIKPPGELFF.

This clonotype showed up many times. The rearrangement uses TRBV20-1 and TRBJ1-1; D unresolved. The germline V gene has CDR1 DFQATT and CDR2 SNEGSKA (reference sequence). V was cut by 6 bases and J by 0 bases, with 8 bases left in between. CDR3 size: 12 residues. CDR3 coding DNA: TGCAGTGCCAATCCTATGAACACTGAAGCTTTCTTT. Encoded protein: CSANPMNTEAFF.

This clonotype was observed at least ten times. This sequence joins TRBV20-1 and TRBJ1-5, with a possible D match to TRBD1 (5 bases). The CDR3 consists of 15 residues. The V end lost 3 bases, the J end lost 2 bases, and 14 bases lay between the germline ends. Germline V gene data show CDR1 as DFQATT and CDR2 as SNEGSKA (reference sequence). The CDR3 DNA follows: TGCAGTGCTAGTACGCAGGGCTGGGGCAATCAGCCCCAGCATTTT. Protein product: CSASTQGWGNQPQHF.

This clonotype was seen ten or more times. The chain joins TRBV19 to TRBJ1-5; no clear D gene. The CDR3 is 15 amino acids. The germline gives CDR1 LNHDA, CDR2 SQIVND (reference sequence). The germline V and J ends were trimmed by 3 bases and 1 base, with 10 bases remaining between them. CDR3 loop: CASSIPRTSNQPQHF. CDR3 nucleotides: TGTGCCAGTAGTATCCCACGAACAAGCAATCAGCCCCAGCATTTT.

This clonotype has a count of ten or more. The chain uses TRBV7-2 and TRBJ2-5, with TRBD2 matching 7 bases. The CDR3 runs 15 residues. The V segment lost 5 bases and the J segment 5 bases; nucleotides outside the gene matches: 11. Germline V CDR1 and CDR2: SGHTA, FQGNSA. DNA of the CDR3: TGTGCCAGCAGCCCCCAGCGGGGTCAGAGGGAGACCCAGTACTTC. Translation gives CASSPQRGQRETQYF.

This clonotype was recorded at least ten times. This chain connects TRBV5-5 to TRBJ2-3; D unresolved. Germline V gene lookup returns CDR1 SGHKS and CDR2 YYEKEE (reference sequence). The ends were cut back, 1 base at V and 3 bases at J, with 6 bases in the middle. The CDR3 length is 13 residues. Written as DNA, the CDR3 is TGTGCCAGCAGCTTGTTTCCGACAGATACGCAGTATTTT. Amino acid sequence: CASSLFPTDTQYF.

This clonotype has a count of ten or more. This rearrangement joins TRBV7-6 to TRBJ1-3; the D is unclear. Germline lookup yields CDR1 SGHVS and CDR2 FNYEAQ. The V end was cut by 2 bases, the J end by 0 bases, with 8 bases between. This CDR3 has 15 residues. CDR3 coding DNA: TGTGCCAGCAGCTTATCAAGAACCTCTGGAAACACCATATATTTT. Amino acids: CASSLSRTSGNTIYF.

CDR3 sequence reads: CASSVGTGGGYEQYF. The CDR3, as DNA: TGTGCCAGCAGCGTCGGGACAGGGGGTGGATACGAGCAGTACTTC. The chain employs TRBV9 and TRBJ2-7; 11 positions match TRBD1. The J segment lost 4 bases and the V segment lost 2 bases, leaving 5 bases of the junction unmatched. The length of the CDR3 is 15 residues. CDR1 SGDLS and CDR2 YYNGEE come from the germline V gene.

This clonotype was counted a few times. The CDR3 DNA reads TGTGCCAGCTCACCACAAAGGGTTAGCACAGATACGCAGTATTTT. The encoded protein is CASSPQRVSTDTQYF. The V gene is TRBV18, the J gene TRBJ2-3; D gene uncertain. V was shortened by 1 base and J by 0 bases, with 8 bases between the two germline ends. This CDR3 comprises 15 residues. Per germline, CDR1 KGHSH and CDR2 LQKENI.

A few counts support this clonotype. V and J are TRBV7-9 and TRBJ1-5; D is perhaps TRBD1 (6 bases). The CDR3 spans 15 residues. CDR1 SEHNR and CDR2 FQNEAQ come from the germline V gene (reference sequence). V was clipped by 5 bases and J by 5 bases, with 16 bases between them. CDR3 bases: TGTGCCAGCAGCCGCAAAGGGGGTTGGGATCAGCCCCAGCATTTT. This sequence encodes CASSRKGGWDQPQHF.

At least ten counts were recorded for this clonotype. The rearrangement links TRBV20-1 to TRBJ2-3, with D unresolved. The germline V gene encodes CDR1 DFQATT and CDR2 SNEGSKA (reference sequence). Trimming removed 3 bases at V and 0 bases at J, with 10 bases between. The CDR3 runs 14 residues. This chain's CDR3 is CSARSAVSTDTQYF. The CDR3 coding sequence is TGCAGTGCTAGGTCGGCAGTTAGCACAGATACGCAGTATTTT.

This clonotype was detected ten times or more. The genes are TRBV6-1 and TRBJ1-5; 7 bases are shared with TRBD1. Trimming cost V 9 bases and J 1 base; bases outside gene matches: 6. Germline CDR1 reads MNHNS; CDR2 reads SASEGT. The CDR3 runs to 14 residues. The CDR3 bases are TGTGCCAGTGCAGGGGGAAGGAGCAATCAGCCCCAGCATTTT. Protein: CASAGGRSNQPQHF.

This clonotype has at least ten counts. V usage is TRBV12-3 or TRBV12-4 and J usage is TRBJ2-5; a possible D gene is TRBD2 (6 bases). This CDR3 comprises 14 residues. V gave up 5 bases and J gave up 2 bases, with 12 bases separating them. The CDR3 region is CASSVVGGQETQYF. CDR3 nucleotide sequence: TGTGCCAGCAGTGTCGTCGGGGGTCAAGAGACCCAGTACTTC.

In its sample, this clonotype was seen many times. The chain joins TRBV9 to TRBJ1-3; the D gene is possibly TRBD1 (5 bases). CDR3 size: 15 residues. The V gene's germline CDR1 is SGDLS and CDR2 YYNGEE. The V gene lost 3 bases and the J gene lost 0 bases, with 10 bases spanning the gap. CDR3 region: CASSAPGASGNTIYF. The CDR3 DNA follows: TGTGCCAGCAGCGCACCCGGGGCCTCTGGAAACACCATATATTTT.

Ten or more counts support this clonotype. The rearrangement uses TRBV2 and TRBJ1-5, with D unresolved. Trimming took off 4 bases at V and 10 bases at J, with 17 bases between the two ends. CDR1 is SNHLY and CDR2 is FYNNEI in the germline V gene. The CDR3 runs to 14 residues. This chain's CDR3 is CASSGMAGVDPQHF. The CDR3 DNA sequence: TGTGCCAGCAGTGGGATGGCCGGGGTTGATCCCCAGCATTTT.

The sample holds many counts of this clonotype. The rearrangement links TRBV5-1 to TRBJ2-2, with 7 positions matching TRBD1. The CDR3 has 14 amino acids. The trim removed 1 base at V and 3 bases at J, leaving 0 bases unmatched. Germline lookup yields CDR1 SGHRS and CDR2 YFSETQ. CDR3 loop: CASSLTGDTGELFF. CDR3 nucleotide sequence: TGCGCCAGCAGCTTGACAGGGGACACCGGGGAGCTGTTTTTT.

This clonotype was seen ten or more times. The chain joins TRBV5-1 to TRBJ1-2; tentative D call: TRBD1 (6 bases). Between the trimmed V and J ends, which lost 4 bases and 2 bases, there was a span of 15 bases. In germline, CDR1 is SGHRS, CDR2 YFSETQ. The CDR3 has 15 residues. The chain's CDR3 is CASSGAQGSNYGYTF. The DNA for the CDR3 is TGCGCCAGCAGCGGAGCACAGGGATCCAACTATGGCTACACCTTC.

This clonotype was counted ten times or more. This sequence joins TRBV3-1 and TRBJ2-1; a weak D match, TRBD2 (7 bases). V was pared by 0 bases and J by 6 bases, with 12 bases between. CDR1 is LGHDT, CDR2 YNNKEL, per germline (reference sequence). The CDR3 is made up of 15 amino acids. The chain's CDR3 is CASSQEGGGLNEQFF. CDR3 DNA: TGTGCCAGCAGCCAAGAGGGAGGGGGGCTCAATGAGCAGTTCTTC.

In its sample, this clonotype was seen many times. The CDR3 region has the DNA TGCGCCAGCAGCTCGGGCAGGGGGCTTACAGATACGCAGTATTTT. Encoded protein: CASSSGRGLTDTQYF. The chain joins TRBV5-1 to TRBJ2-3; 8 bases match TRBD1. V gave up 3 bases and J gave up 3 bases; unmatched junction bases: 6. This CDR3 spans 15 amino acids. CDR1 SGHRS and CDR2 YFSETQ come from the germline V gene.